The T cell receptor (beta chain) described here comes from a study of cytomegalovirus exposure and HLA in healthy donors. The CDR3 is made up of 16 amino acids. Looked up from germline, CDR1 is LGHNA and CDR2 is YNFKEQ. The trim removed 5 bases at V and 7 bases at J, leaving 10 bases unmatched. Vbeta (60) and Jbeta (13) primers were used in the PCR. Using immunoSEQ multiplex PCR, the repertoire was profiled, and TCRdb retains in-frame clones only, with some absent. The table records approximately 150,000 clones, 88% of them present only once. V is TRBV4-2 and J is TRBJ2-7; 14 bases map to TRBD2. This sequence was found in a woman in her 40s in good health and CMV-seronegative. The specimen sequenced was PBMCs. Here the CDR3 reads CASSETGTSGSREQYF. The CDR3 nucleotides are TGTGCCAGCAGCGAAACCGGGACTAGCGGGAGTCGGGAGCAGTACTTC.